These 26 T cell receptor beta chains were sequenced from one sample in a study of radiation and T cells in renal cell carcinoma. Assay: immunoSEQ multiplex PCR; the TCRdb copy retains only in-frame clones and omits some. The sample has approximately 170,000 clones; around 89% are singletons. Time point noted: blood 4 weeks post-SBRT, at nephrectomy. Treatment meaning: 15 Gy SBRT to primary tumor, nephrectomy 4 weeks later. The specimen was blood, collected from a patient whose treatment included radiotherapy and nephrectomy. The receptors shown here come from a woman aged 45-65 years with renal cell carcinoma.

The rearrangement joins TRBV5-1 to TRBJ2-2; 8 bases are shared with TRBD2. V shed 5 bases, J shed 6 bases, and the junction held 6 bases outside the gene matches. The germline V gene has CDR1 SGHRS and CDR2 YFSETQ. CDR3 length: 14 amino acids. CDR3 amino acids: CASRPTSGPGELFF. In DNA form, the CDR3 reads TGCGCCAGCAGACCTACTAGCGGCCCCGGGGAGCTGTTTTTT.

In its sample, this clone was seen once. This chain connects TRBV7-9 to TRBJ2-3; 14 bases are shared with TRBD2. Per germline, CDR1 SEHNR and CDR2 FQNEAQ (reference sequence). V lost 5 bases and J lost 5; bases outside the gene matches: 9. This CDR3 has 17 amino acids. The CDR3: CASSPRLAGGPEDTQYF. For the CDR3, the DNA is TGTGCCAGCAGCCCACGACTAGCGGGGGGGCCTGAAGATACGCAGTATTTT.

The chain employs TRBV6-5 and TRBJ2-1; 10 bases fit TRBD2. After removal of 6 bases from V and 5 bases from J, the junction contained 4 bases not matched to a gene. The CDR3 contains 14 residues. Germline-derived CDR1 and CDR2 are MNHEY and SVGAGI. CDR3 amino acids: CASRISGGHNEQFF. CDR3 DNA: TGTGCCAGCAGGATTAGCGGGGGGCACAATGAGCAGTTCTTC.

This chain uses TRBV9 with TRBJ1-1; D is perhaps TRBD1 (5 bases). The CDR3 consists of 15 residues. Trimming took 0 bases from V and 0 from J, leaving 9 bases between them. Germline CDR1 reads SGDLS; CDR2 reads YYNGEE. CDR3 nucleotide sequence: TGTGCCAGCAGCGTAGATGAGGGGATGAACACTGAAGCTTTCTTT. As protein: CASSVDEGMNTEAFF. The variable domain in full, with the rest retrieved from reference TRBV9 and TRBJ1-1, is DSGVTQTPKHLITATGQRVTLRCSPRSGDLSVYWYQQSLDQGLQFLIQYYNGEERAKGNILERFSAQQFPDLHSELNLSSLELGDSALYFCASSVDEGMNTEAFFGQGTRLTVV.

This chain connects TRBV14 to TRBJ1-1, with D possibly being TRBD1 (6 bases). The CDR3 has 16 residues. The V end lost 3 bases, the J end lost 3 bases, and 17 bases lay between the germline ends. Germline lookup yields CDR1 SGHDN and CDR2 FVKESK. Here the CDR3 reads CASSHRGYGKDTEAFF. Written as DNA, the CDR3 is TGTGCCAGCAGCCACAGGGGTTATGGAAAGGACACTGAAGCTTTCTTT.

This sequence joins TRBV29-1 and TRBJ2-7, with a weak D call TRBD2 (6 bases). Trimming pared 4 bases from V and 2 bases from J, leaving 18 bases between. The germline V gene has CDR1 SQVTM and CDR2 ANQGSEA. CDR3 length: 15 amino acids. DNA for the CDR3: TGCAGCGTTGGCGGATTGCGGGGCGACACCTACGAGCAGTACTTC. Translated: CSVGGLRGDTYEQYF.

The V and J genes are TRBV6-6 and TRBJ1-2, with a possible D match to TRBD1 (6 bases). The CDR3 covers 14 residues. The germline V gene has CDR1 MNHNY and CDR2 SVGAGI (reference sequence). Trimming pared 0 bases from V and 4 bases from J, leaving 9 bases between. This chain's CDR3 is CASSYSEGGYGYTF. DNA for the CDR3: TGTGCCAGCAGTTACTCGGAGGGGGGCTATGGCTACACCTTC.

In DNA form, the CDR3 reads TGCGCCAGCAGCCCGGGACCTATTGCAACTAATGAAAAACTGTTTTTT. It specifies CASSPGPIATNEKLFF. The chain links TRBV5-1 to TRBJ1-4, with D perhaps TRBD1 (5 bases). V lost 4 bases, J lost 0 bases, and 13 bases lay in between. Germline CDR1 reads SGHRS; CDR2 reads YFSETQ. The length of the CDR3 is 16 residues.

This chain connects TRBV12-5 to TRBJ2-1, with 7 bases lining up with TRBD1. Germline values: CDR1 LGHNT, CDR2 FRNRAP. Trimming cost V 6 bases and J 4 bases; bases outside gene matches: 12. The CDR3 covers 16 residues. This chain's CDR3 is CASGKGQTRLYNEQFF. The CDR3 DNA sequence: TGTGCTAGTGGCAAGGGACAGACAAGATTGTACAATGAGCAGTTCTTC.

In DNA form, the CDR3 reads TGTGCCAGCAGCGCAGGTCCGGGGACTGGAGGTGAAAAACTGTTTTTT. Encoded protein: CASSAGPGTGGEKLFF. The chain combines TRBV9 with TRBJ1-4, with D possibly being TRBD1 (5 bases). The V end lost 3 bases, the J end lost 7 bases, and 19 bases lay between the germline ends. Germline V gene lookup returns CDR1 SGDLS and CDR2 YYNGEE. This CDR3 is built from 16 residues.

This clone came up once. The rearrangement links TRBV5-1 to TRBJ2-3; no clear D. Germline V gene lookup returns CDR1 SGHRS and CDR2 YFSETQ. V lost 0 bases to trimming and J lost 3 bases, with 5 bases between them. The CDR3 loop spans 13 amino acids. CDR3 in DNA: TGCGCCAGCAGCTTGGGGGAAACAGATACGCAGTATTTT. Residues: CASSLGETDTQYF.

The rearrangement uses TRBV28 and TRBJ1-6; 7 nucleotides align to TRBD1. V shed 3 bases and J 3 bases; nucleotides not matched to a gene: 8. Germline V lookup: CDR1 MDHEN, CDR2 SYDVKM. This CDR3 spans 17 amino acids. In nucleotides, the CDR3 is TGTGCCAGCAGTTTGGCAGTGACAGGGAACTATAATTCACCCCTCCACTTT. It specifies CASSLAVTGNYNSPLHF.

This clone came up once. CDR3 DNA: TGTGCCAGCAGAAGGGGGACAGGGAACTATGGCTACACCTTC. Its translation is CASRRGTGNYGYTF. The chain has TRBV6-5 and TRBJ1-2; TRBD1 matches at 9 bases. V shed 6 bases, J shed 2 bases, and the junction held 4 bases outside the gene matches. Germline V gene lookup returns CDR1 MNHEY and CDR2 SVGAGI. There are 14 residues in the CDR3.

This chain links TRBV19 with TRBJ1-5; possible D gene TRBD1, 5 bases. V lost 0 bases to trimming and J lost 2 bases, with 11 bases between them. The CDR3 has 16 amino acids. Germline V gene sequence: CDR1 LNHDA, CDR2 SQIVND (reference sequence). DNA of the CDR3: TGTGCCAGTAGTATAGAGGGGGGAAACGGCAATCAGCCCCAGCATTTT. It translates to CASSIEGGNGNQPQHF.

The chain employs TRBV5-1 and TRBJ1-1; D uncertain. CDR1 and CDR2 (germline): SGHRS, YFSETQ. This CDR3 contains 13 residues. Deletions cut 0 bases from V and 8 bases from J, with 11 bases between. The CDR3 DNA is TGCGCCAGCAGCTTGGATACTTTTTCCGAAGCTTTCTTT. Translation gives CASSLDTFSEAFF.

V is TRBV7-9 and J is TRBJ1-6; TRBD1 matches 8 bases. CDR1 and CDR2 (germline): SEHNR, FQNEAQ (reference sequence). With 5 bases clipped from V and 3 bases from J, the junction kept 6 bases outside the gene matches. The CDR3 runs 16 residues. The CDR3 DNA follows: TGTGCCAGCAGCCATGGACAGGGCTTCTATAATTCACCCCTCCACTTT. This gives the protein CASSHGQGFYNSPLHF. Based on the CDR3 plus reference TRBV7-9 and TRBJ1-6, the full variable domain is DTGVSQNPRHKITKRGQNVTFRCDPISEHNRLYWYRQTLGQGPEFLTYFQNEAQLEKSRLLSDRFSAERPKGSFSTLEIQRTEQGDSAMYLCASSHGQGFYNSPLHFGNGTRLTVT.

The chain combines TRBV7-8 with TRBJ2-5; D possibly corresponds to TRBD1 (5 bases). The ends were cut back, 4 bases at V and 4 bases at J, with 13 bases in the middle. The CDR3 length is 14 residues. Germline V lookup: CDR1 SGHVS, CDR2 FQNEAQ. CDR3 sequence reads: CASSSDRYSETQYF. The CDR3 DNA reads TGTGCCAGCAGCTCCGACAGATATTCAGAGACCCAGTACTTC. Together with reference TRBV7-8 and TRBJ2-5, the CDR3 gives the full variable domain: GAGVSQSPRYKVAKRGQDVALRCDPISGHVSLFWYQQALGQGPEFLTYFQNEAQLDKSGLPSDRFFAERPEGSVSTLKIQRTQQEDSAVYLCASSSDRYSETQYFGPGTRLLVL.

The V gene is TRBV7-9, the J gene TRBJ1-4; D gene uncertain. This CDR3 is 16 amino acids long. V lost 1 base and J 8 bases, leaving 17 bases between the germline ends. Germline CDR1 SEHNR, CDR2 FQNEAQ (reference sequence). CDR3 loop: CASSLEVPPLSEKLFF. CDR3 coding DNA: TGTGCCAGCAGCTTAGAGGTCCCTCCACTCTCCGAAAAACTGTTTTTT.

The chain recombines TRBV7-9 with TRBJ2-3, with no clear D. The CDR3 is 12 residues long. V was shortened by 7 bases and J by 3 bases, with 8 bases between the two germline ends. Germline CDR1 SEHNR, CDR2 FQNEAQ (reference sequence). CDR3 sequence: CASTQGTDTQYF. The CDR3 bases are TGTGCCAGCACCCAAGGGACAGATACGCAGTATTTT.

The chain has TRBV30 and TRBJ2-4; D is perhaps TRBD1 or TRBD2 (5 bases each). Germline lookup yields CDR1 GTSNPN and CDR2 SVGIG (reference sequence). V lost 1 base, J lost 6 bases, and 16 bases lay in between. The CDR3 runs to 15 residues. The CDR3 bases are TGTGCCTGGAGTGCCAGTCTTGGGGCGGGAAACATTCAGTACTTC. Protein: CAWSASLGAGNIQYF.

The V and J genes are TRBV15 and TRBJ2-3; D might be TRBD1 (6 bases). Germline V gene lookup returns CDR1 LNHNV and CDR2 YYDKDF (reference sequence). This CDR3 has 16 residues. Trimming removed 5 bases from V and 4 bases from J, with 19 bases in between. The CDR3 nucleotides read TGTGCCACCAGCCGTCAACAGGGCCTTCACCCAGATACGCAGTATTTT. Translating it yields CATSRQQGLHPDTQYF.

This rearrangement joins TRBV10-1 to TRBJ1-2; 7 bases map to TRBD1. CDR3 length equals 15 residues. V dropped 2 bases and J dropped 3; count of bases not matched to a gene: 6. Germline CDR1 is WNHNN and CDR2 is SYGVQD (reference sequence). This CDR3 is CASSETRQGYYGYTF. The CDR3 bases are TGCGCCAGCAGTGAGACTAGACAGGGTTACTATGGCTACACCTTC.

This chain links TRBV7-9 with TRBJ2-7; TRBD2 matches 7 bases. CDR3 size: 16 residues. With V trimmed by 3 bases and J by 6 bases, 14 bases remained unmatched. Per the germline V gene, CDR1 is SEHNR and CDR2 is FQNEAQ (reference sequence). CDR3 sequence (DNA): TGTGCCAGCAGCTTGGCAGGGAGGGACTCATGGGGCGAGCAGTACTTC. It specifies CASSLAGRDSWGEQYF.

The chain recombines TRBV6-1 with TRBJ1-1, with 11 bases aligning to TRBD1. The CDR3 totals 15 residues. The trim removed 7 bases at V and 3 bases at J, leaving 7 bases unmatched. CDR1 MNHNS and CDR2 SASEGT come from the germline V gene. CDR3 region: CASTRDRGTYTEAFF. CDR3 sequence (DNA): TGTGCCAGCACTAGGGACAGGGGGACCTACACTGAAGCTTTCTTT.

The chain joins TRBV7-3 to TRBJ1-1; possible D gene TRBD1, 5 bases. Trimming cost V 3 bases and J 0 bases, with 8 bases left between them. This CDR3 comprises 14 residues. Germline CDR1 SGHTA, CDR2 FQGTGA. The CDR3 reads CASSLGPLNTEAFF. Written as DNA, the CDR3 is TGTGCCAGCAGCTTGGGACCGCTGAACACTGAAGCTTTCTTT.

This chain's CDR3 is CASSVVGSLNTGELFF. CDR3 DNA: TGTGCCAGCAGCGTAGTCGGCAGTTTGAACACCGGGGAGCTGTTTTTT. This chain joins TRBV9 and TRBJ2-2, with D uncertain. The CDR3 length is 16 residues. V lost 0 bases and J 1 base, leaving 10 bases between the germline ends. Germline lookup yields CDR1 SGDLS and CDR2 YYNGEE.